The 3 T cell receptor beta chains listed next were all sequenced from one sample in a study of prognosis after radiotherapy for stage I lung cancer. TCR beta CDR3 was amplified from genomic DNA by two-round multiplex PCR. TRBV and TRBJ genes each had their own specific primers in first-round PCR. Each CDR3 protein gets one entry after TCRdb re-called the multiplex PCR reads with MiXCR. The sample has approximately 25,000 distinct CDR3 sequences, approximately 39% seen once. The starting material was PBMCs, obtained before or after stereotactic body radiation therapy (not recorded which). Receptors were obtained from a donor aged 50 or older with non-small cell lung cancer.

This clonotype showed up just a few times. CDR3 coding DNA: TGTGCCAGCAGCGTGGATCGAAGGGCCCTTAGGGATGGCTACACCTTC. Translation: CASSVDRRALRDGYTF. The rearrangement joins TRBV5-4 to TRBJ1-2; D is ambiguous. Trimming shortened V by 4 bases and J by 6 bases, and 22 bases separated the two germline ends. Germline-derived CDR1 and CDR2 are SGHNT and YYREEE (reference sequence). This CDR3 is built from 16 residues.

This clonotype came up a few times. The chain is built from TRBV27 and TRBJ2-7; 13 positions match TRBD2. This CDR3 spans 14 amino acids. Germline V gene lookup returns CDR1 MNHEY and CDR2 SMNVEV (reference sequence). V lost 6 bases and J lost 4; bases outside the gene matches: 3. CDR3 bases: TGTGCCAGCAGCCGACTAGCGGGAGGATACGAGCAGTACTTC. Encoded protein: CASSRLAGGYEQYF.

The chain links TRBV6-1 to TRBJ1-5; D is possibly TRBD1 (5 bases). Germline values: CDR1 MNHNS, CDR2 SASEGT. The CDR3 extends over 16 amino acids. V was clipped by 3 bases and J by 8 bases, with 20 bases between them. CDR3 in amino acids: CASSDQGRTFGEPQHF. The CDR3 DNA reads TGTGCCAGCAGTGATCAGGGTAGGACGTTCGGTGAGCCCCAGCATTTT.